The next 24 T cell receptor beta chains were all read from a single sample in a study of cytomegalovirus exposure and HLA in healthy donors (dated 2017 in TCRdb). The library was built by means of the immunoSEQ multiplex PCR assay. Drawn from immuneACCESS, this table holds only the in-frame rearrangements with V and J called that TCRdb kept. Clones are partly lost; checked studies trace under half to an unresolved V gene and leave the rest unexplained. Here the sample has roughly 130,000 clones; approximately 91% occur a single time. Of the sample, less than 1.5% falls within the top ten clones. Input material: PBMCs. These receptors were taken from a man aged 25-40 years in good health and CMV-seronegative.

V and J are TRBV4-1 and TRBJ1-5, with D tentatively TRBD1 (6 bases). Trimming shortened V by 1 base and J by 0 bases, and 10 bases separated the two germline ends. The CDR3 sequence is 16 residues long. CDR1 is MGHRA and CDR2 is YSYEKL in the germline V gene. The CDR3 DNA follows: TGCGCCAGCAGCCAAGGGACAGCGCCTAGCAATCAGCCCCAGCATTTT. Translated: CASSQGTAPSNQPQHF.

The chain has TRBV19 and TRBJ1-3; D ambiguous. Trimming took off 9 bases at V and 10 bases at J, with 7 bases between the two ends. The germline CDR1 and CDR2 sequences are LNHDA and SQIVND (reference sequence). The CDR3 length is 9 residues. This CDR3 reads CARSQTIYF. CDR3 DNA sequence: TGTGCCAGGTCTCAGACCATATATTTT.

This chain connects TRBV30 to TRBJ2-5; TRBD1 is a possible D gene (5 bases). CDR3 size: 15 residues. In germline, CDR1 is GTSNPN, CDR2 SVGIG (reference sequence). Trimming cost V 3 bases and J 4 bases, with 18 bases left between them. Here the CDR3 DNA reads TGTGCCTGGAGGGACACCGACAACCCCCGAGAGACCCAGTACTTC. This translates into CAWRDTDNPRETQYF.

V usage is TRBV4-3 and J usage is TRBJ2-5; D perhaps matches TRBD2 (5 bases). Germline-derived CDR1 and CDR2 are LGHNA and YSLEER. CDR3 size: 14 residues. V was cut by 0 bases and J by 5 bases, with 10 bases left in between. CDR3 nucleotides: TGCGCCAGCAGCCAAGATACGGGGTTGGAGACCCAGTACTTC. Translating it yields CASSQDTGLETQYF.

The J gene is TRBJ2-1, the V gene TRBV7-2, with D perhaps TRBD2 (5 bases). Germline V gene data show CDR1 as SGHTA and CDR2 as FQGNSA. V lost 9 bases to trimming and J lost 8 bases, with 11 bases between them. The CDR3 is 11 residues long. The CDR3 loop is CASPGWDEQFF. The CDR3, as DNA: TGTGCCAGTCCGGGATGGGATGAGCAGTTCTTC.

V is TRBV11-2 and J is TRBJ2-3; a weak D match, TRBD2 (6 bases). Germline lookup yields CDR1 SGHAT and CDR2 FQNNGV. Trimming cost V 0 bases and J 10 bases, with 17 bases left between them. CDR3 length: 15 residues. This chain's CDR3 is CASSLDIDSWGAQYF. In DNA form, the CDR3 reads TGTGCCAGCAGCTTAGATATTGACAGTTGGGGGGCGCAGTATTTT.

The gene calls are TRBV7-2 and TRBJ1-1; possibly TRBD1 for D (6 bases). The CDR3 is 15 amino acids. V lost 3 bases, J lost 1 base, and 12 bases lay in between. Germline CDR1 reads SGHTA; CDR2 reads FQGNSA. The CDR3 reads CASSFTRGQNTEAFF. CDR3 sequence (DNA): TGTGCCAGCAGCTTTACCCGGGGACAGAACACTGAAGCTTTCTTT.

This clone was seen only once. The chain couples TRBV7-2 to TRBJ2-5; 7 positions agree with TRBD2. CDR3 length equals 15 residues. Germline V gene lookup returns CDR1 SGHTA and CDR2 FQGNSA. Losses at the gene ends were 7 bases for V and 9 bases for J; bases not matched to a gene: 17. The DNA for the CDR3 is TGTGCCAGCACCGAAAGGGTGGGCACCCGGGAGGCCCAGTACTTC. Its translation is CASTERVGTREAQYF.

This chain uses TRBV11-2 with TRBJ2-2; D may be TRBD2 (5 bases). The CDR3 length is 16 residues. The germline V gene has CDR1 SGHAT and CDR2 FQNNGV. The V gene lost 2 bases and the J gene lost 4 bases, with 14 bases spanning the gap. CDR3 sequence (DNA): TGTGCCAGCAGCTTAAGCCAGCGGCCTTTCACCGGGGAGCTGTTTTTT. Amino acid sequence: CASSLSQRPFTGELFF.

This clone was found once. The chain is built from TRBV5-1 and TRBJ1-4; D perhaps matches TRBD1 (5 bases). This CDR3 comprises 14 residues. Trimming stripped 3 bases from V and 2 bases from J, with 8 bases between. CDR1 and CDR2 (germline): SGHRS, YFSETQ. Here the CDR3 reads CASSWGDTNEKLFF. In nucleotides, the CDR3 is TGCGCCAGCAGCTGGGGGGACACTAATGAAAAACTGTTTTTT.

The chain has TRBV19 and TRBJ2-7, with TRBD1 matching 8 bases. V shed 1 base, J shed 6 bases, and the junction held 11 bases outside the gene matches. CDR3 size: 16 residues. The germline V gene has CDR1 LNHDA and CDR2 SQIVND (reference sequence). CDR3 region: CASSIAAGTGYLEQYF. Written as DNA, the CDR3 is TGTGCCAGTAGTATAGCAGCCGGGACAGGTTATCTCGAGCAGTACTTC.

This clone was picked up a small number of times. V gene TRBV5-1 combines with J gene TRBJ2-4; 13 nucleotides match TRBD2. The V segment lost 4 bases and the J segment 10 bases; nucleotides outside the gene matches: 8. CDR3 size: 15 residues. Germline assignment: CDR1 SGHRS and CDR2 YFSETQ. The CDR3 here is CASSGGLAGDGIQYF. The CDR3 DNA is TGCGCCAGCAGCGGAGGACTAGCGGGAGATGGTATTCAGTACTTC.

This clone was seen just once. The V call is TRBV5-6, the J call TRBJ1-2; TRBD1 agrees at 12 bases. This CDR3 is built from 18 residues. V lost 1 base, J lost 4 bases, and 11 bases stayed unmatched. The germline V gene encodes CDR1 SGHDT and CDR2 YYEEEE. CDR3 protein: CASSLTTGTGGPFYGYTF. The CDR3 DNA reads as TGTGCCAGCAGCTTGACCACCGGGACAGGGGGCCCCTTCTATGGCTACACCTTC.

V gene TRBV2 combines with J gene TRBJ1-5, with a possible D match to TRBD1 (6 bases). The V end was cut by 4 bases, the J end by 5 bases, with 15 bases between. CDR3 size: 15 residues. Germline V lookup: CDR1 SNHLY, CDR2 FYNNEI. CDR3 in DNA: TGTGCCAGCAGTGGCCGGACAGCTACCCATCAGCCCCAGCATTTT. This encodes CASSGRTATHQPQHF. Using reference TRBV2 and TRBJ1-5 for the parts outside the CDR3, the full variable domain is EPEVTQTPSHQVTQMGQEVILRCVPISNHLYFYWYRQILGQKVEFLVSFYNNEISEKSEIFDDQFSVERPDGSNFTLKIRSTKLEDSAMYFCASSGRTATHQPQHFGDGTRLSIL.

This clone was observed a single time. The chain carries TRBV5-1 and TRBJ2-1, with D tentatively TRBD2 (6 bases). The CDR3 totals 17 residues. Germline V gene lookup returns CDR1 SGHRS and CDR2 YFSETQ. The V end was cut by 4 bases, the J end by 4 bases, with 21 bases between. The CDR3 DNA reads TGCGCCAGCAGCGAACGATCTCTAGCGCCCCCGTACAATGAGCAGTTCTTC. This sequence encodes CASSERSLAPPYNEQFF.

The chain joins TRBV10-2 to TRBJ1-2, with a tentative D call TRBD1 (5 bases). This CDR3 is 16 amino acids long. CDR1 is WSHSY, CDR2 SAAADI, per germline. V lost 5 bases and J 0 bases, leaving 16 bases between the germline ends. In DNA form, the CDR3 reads TGCGCCAGCAGTCCGACCAGGGCCTCAGCTAACTATGGCTACACCTTC. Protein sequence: CASSPTRASANYGYTF.

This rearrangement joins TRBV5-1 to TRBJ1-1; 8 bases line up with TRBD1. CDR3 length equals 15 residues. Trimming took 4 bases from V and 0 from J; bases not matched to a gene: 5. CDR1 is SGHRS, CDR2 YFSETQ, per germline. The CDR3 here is CASSAGGAMNTEAFF. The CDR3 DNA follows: TGCGCCAGCAGCGCAGGGGGCGCGATGAACACTGAAGCTTTCTTT.

The CDR3 nucleotides are TGTGCCAGCAGACCCCCGACAGGGTTCGCTGAAGCTTTCTTT. Translating gives CASRPPTGFAEAFF. The chain carries TRBV6-1 and TRBJ1-1, with 7 bases matching TRBD1. Germline loops: CDR1 MNHNS, CDR2 SASEGT. CDR3 length: 14 amino acids. V was clipped by 6 bases and J by 6 bases; unmatched bases: 10.

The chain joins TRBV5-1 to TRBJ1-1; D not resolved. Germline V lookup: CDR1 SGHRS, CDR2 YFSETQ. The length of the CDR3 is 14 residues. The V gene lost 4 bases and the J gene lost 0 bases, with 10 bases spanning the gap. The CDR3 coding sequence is TGCGCCAGCAGCCCCGGGTCCTTGAACACTGAAGCTTTCTTT. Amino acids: CASSPGSLNTEAFF.

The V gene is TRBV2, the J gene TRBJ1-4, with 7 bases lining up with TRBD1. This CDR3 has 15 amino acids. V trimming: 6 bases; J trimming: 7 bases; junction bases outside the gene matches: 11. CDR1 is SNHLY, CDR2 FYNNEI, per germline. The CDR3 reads CASSQTGTESEKLFF. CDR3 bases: TGTGCCAGCAGCCAGACAGGGACGGAGAGTGAAAAACTGTTTTTT.

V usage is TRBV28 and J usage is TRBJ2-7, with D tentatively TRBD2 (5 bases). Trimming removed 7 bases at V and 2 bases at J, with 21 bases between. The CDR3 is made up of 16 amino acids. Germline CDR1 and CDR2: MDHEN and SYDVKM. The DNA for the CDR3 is TGTGCCAGCACCTCCGTGGGGAGCGTCCGTACCTACGAGCAGTACTTC. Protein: CASTSVGSVRTYEQYF.

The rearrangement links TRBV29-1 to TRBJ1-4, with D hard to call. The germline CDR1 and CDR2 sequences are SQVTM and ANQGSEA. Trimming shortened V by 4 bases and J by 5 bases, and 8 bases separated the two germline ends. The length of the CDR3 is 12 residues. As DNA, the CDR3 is TGCAGCGTTGGGCGGAGCAATGAAAAACTGTTTTTT. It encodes CSVGRSNEKLFF. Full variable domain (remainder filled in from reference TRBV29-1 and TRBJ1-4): SAVISQKPSRDICQRGTSLTIQCQVDSQVTMMFWYRQQPGQSLTLIATANQGSEATYESGFVIDKFPISRPNLTFSTLTVSNMSPEDSSIYLCSVGRSNEKLFFGSGTQLSVL.

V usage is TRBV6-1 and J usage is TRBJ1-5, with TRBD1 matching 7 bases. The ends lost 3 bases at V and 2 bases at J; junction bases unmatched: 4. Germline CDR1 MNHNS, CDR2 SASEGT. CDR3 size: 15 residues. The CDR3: CASSDRQGGNQPQHF. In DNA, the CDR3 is TGTGCCAGCAGTGATAGGCAGGGGGGCAATCAGCCCCAGCATTTT.

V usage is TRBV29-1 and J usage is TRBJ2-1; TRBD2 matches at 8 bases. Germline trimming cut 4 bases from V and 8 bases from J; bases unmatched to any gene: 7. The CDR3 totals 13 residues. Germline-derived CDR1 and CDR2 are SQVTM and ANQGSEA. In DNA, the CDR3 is TGCAGCGTTGGAGTAGCGGGACGGCATGAGCAGTTCTTC. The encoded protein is CSVGVAGRHEQFF.